Shown below are 25 T cell receptor beta chains from a single sample sequenced in a study of blood T cells in healthy people across ages. The use of a sample-barcoded 5' primer and a J-beta primer mix characterized a second PCR of roughly 6 to 11 cycles. TCRdb redid the calling of the 5' RACE reads with MiXCR, one entry per CDR3 protein. Found here are more than 1 million distinct CDR3 sequences, 40% to 55% of them singletons; the top ten hold under 20%. Sequencing was done on a sample of blood. The receptors stem from a woman aged 55-75 years in good health.

The J gene is TRBJ2-1, the V gene TRBV6-6; no definite D call. The CDR3 consists of 13 residues. Trimming took off 6 bases at V and 9 bases at J, with 15 bases between the two ends. Germline CDR1 is MNHNY and CDR2 is SVGAGI (reference sequence). DNA for the CDR3: TGTGCCAGCAGAACGGTGGGTCGTGGTGAGCAGTTCTTC. Translation: CASRTVGRGEQFF.

The chain employs TRBV13 and TRBJ2-1; the D gene could be TRBD1 or TRBD2 (5 bases each). CDR3 size: 15 residues. Trimming shortened V by 5 bases and J by 3 bases, and 14 bases separated the two germline ends. Germline-derived CDR1 and CDR2 are PRHDT and FYEKMQ (reference sequence). This chain's CDR3 is CASSGEGKFYNEQFF. In nucleotides, the CDR3 is TGTGCCAGCAGCGGAGAGGGGAAATTCTACAATGAGCAGTTCTTC.

Remarks on this clonotype: A junction end diverges from the germline sequence, so it may reflect a read error. The chain combines TRBV29-1 with TRBJ2-3, with TRBD1 as a possible D gene (6 bases). The CDR3 length is 15 residues. The germline V gene encodes CDR1 SQVTM and CDR2 ANQGSEA. The CDR3 region is CSVDATGLSTETQYF. DNA for the CDR3: TGCAGCGTTGACGCGACAGGTTTAAGCACAGAGACGCAGTATTTT.

V usage is TRBV3-1 and J usage is TRBJ2-7, with D perhaps matching TRBD1 (5 bases). V was cut by 7 bases and J by 6 bases, with 22 bases left in between. CDR3 length: 15 amino acids. CDR1 and CDR2 (germline): LGHDT, YNNKEL (reference sequence). The CDR3 sequence: CASTRQLWGMGEQYF. CDR3 sequence (DNA): TGTGCCAGCACCCGACAGTTGTGGGGTATGGGCGAGCAGTACTTC.

The rearrangement uses TRBV12-3 or TRBV12-4 and TRBJ2-5, with 8 nucleotides matching TRBD1. With 7 bases clipped from V and 5 bases from J, the junction kept 9 bases outside the gene matches. The CDR3 runs to 14 residues. The CDR3 sequence: CASTRSGGGETQYF. The CDR3 nucleotides read TGTGCCAGCACGAGATCAGGGGGCGGTGAGACCCAGTACTTC.

This clonotype was seen a few times. V and J are TRBV7-9 and TRBJ2-5, with a weak D call TRBD1 (6 bases). V was shortened by 4 bases and J by 2 bases, with 20 bases between the two germline ends. Germline CDR1 is SEHNR and CDR2 is FQNEAQ (reference sequence). CDR3 length equals 17 residues. The CDR3 here is CASSSPEGTSKQETQYF. The CDR3 DNA follows: TGTGCCAGCAGCTCTCCGGAAGGGACATCGAAGCAAGAGACCCAGTACTTC. Using reference TRBV7-9 and TRBJ2-5 for the parts outside the CDR3, the full variable domain is DTGVSQNPRHKITKRGQNVTFRCDPISEHNRLYWYRQTLGQGPEFLTYFQNEAQLEKSRLLSDRFSAERPKGSFSTLEIQRTEQGDSAMYLCASSSPEGTSKQETQYFGPGTRLLVL.

The chain joins TRBV2 to TRBJ2-7; D is possibly TRBD1 (5 bases). Germline V gene sequence: CDR1 SNHLY, CDR2 FYNNEI. V shed 3 bases and J shed 5 bases, with 14 bases lying between them. The CDR3 covers 14 residues. CDR3 DNA sequence: TGTGCCAGCAGTGACACCGCCAGGGTAGACGAGCAGTACTTC. Amino acid sequence: CASSDTARVDEQYF.

This clonotype has a handful of counts. This chain uses TRBV28 with TRBJ2-5; TRBD2 agrees at 14 bases. V shed 4 bases, J shed 10 bases, and the junction held 8 bases outside the gene matches. The germline CDR1 and CDR2 sequences are MDHEN and SYDVKM. This CDR3 is 15 amino acids long. CDR3 sequence reads: CASSSPGTSGRNQYF. CDR3 nucleotides: TGTGCCAGCAGTTCCCCTGGGACTAGCGGGAGAAACCAGTACTTC.

The rearrangement links TRBV7-3 to TRBJ2-1; 7 bases align to TRBD2. The CDR3 length is 15 residues. Per germline, CDR1 SGHTA and CDR2 FQGTGA. V shed 8 bases and J 2 bases; nucleotides not matched to a gene: 9. CDR3 sequence: CASGAGAVPYNEQFF. As DNA, the CDR3 is TGTGCCAGCGGGGCGGGAGCCGTCCCCTACAATGAGCAGTTCTTC.

The chain joins TRBV20-1 to TRBJ2-5; 11 positions match TRBD2. This CDR3 has 14 residues. Germline trimming cut 6 bases from V and 2 bases from J; bases unmatched to any gene: 5. Germline V lookup: CDR1 DFQATT, CDR2 SNEGSKA (reference sequence). As DNA, the CDR3 is TGCAGTGCCTGGACTAGCGGGCAACAAGAGACCCAGTACTTC. The encoded protein is CSAWTSGQQETQYF.

V is TRBV10-3 and J is TRBJ1-1; TRBD1 matches 7 bases. Germline V gene data show CDR1 as ENHRY and CDR2 as SYGVKD. This CDR3 is 15 amino acids long. Trimming cost V 6 bases and J 4 bases; bases outside gene matches: 11. CDR3 region: CAISEMTGLGTEAFF. The CDR3 nucleotides read TGTGCCATCAGCGAAATGACAGGGCTGGGCACTGAAGCTTTCTTT.

This clonotype was counted only a few times. The CDR3 here is CSARDRDGDSNQPQHF. Written as DNA, the CDR3 is TGCAGTGCTAGAGATAGGGACGGGGATAGCAATCAGCCCCAGCATTTT. The chain employs TRBV20-1 and TRBJ1-5, with D perhaps matching TRBD1 (5 bases). The germline V and J ends were trimmed by 0 bases and 0 bases, with 12 bases remaining between them. CDR3 length: 16 amino acids. Looked up from germline, CDR1 is DFQATT and CDR2 is SNEGSKA (reference sequence).

The J gene is TRBJ2-4, the V gene TRBV15; 10 bases fit TRBD2. Germline V lookup: CDR1 LNHNV, CDR2 YYDKDF (reference sequence). CDR3 length: 17 residues. V lost 3 bases and J lost 2; bases outside the gene matches: 7. The CDR3 nucleotides are TGTGCCACCAGCAGTACCTCACTAGCGGGATCCAAAAACATTCAGTACTTC. This codes for CATSSTSLAGSKNIQYF.

This clonotype was observed a few times. The V call is TRBV27, the J call TRBJ2-1; 9 bases match TRBD2. Germline CDR1 is MNHEY and CDR2 is SMNVEV (reference sequence). The ends lost 0 bases at V and 4 bases at J; junction bases unmatched: 4. The CDR3 has 16 residues. The CDR3 loop reads CASSLSGSGGYNEQFF. CDR3 bases: TGTGCCAGCAGTTTATCGGGTAGCGGGGGATACAATGAGCAGTTCTTC.

Of note for this clonotype: Germline is not matched at one junction end, which may reflect a read error. The rearrangement links TRBV2 to TRBJ2-3, with 7 bases lining up with TRBD1. CDR3 length: 14 residues. Germline V gene sequence: CDR1 SNHLY, CDR2 FYNNEI. In DNA, the CDR3 is TGTGCCAGCAGGGACAGGATTAACACAGGTACGCAGTATTTT. It codes for CASRDRINTGTQYF.

This clonotype was seen ten or more times. The chain links TRBV27 to TRBJ2-7; TRBD2 aligns across 12 bases. Per germline, CDR1 MNHEY and CDR2 SMNVEV (reference sequence). The CDR3 totals 15 residues. V lost 3 bases to trimming and J lost 6 bases; unmatched junction nucleotides: 6. CDR3 nucleotides: TGTGCCAGCAGTTTTGGACTAGCGGGACCCGGCGAGCAGTACTTC. Protein: CASSFGLAGPGEQYF.

This clonotype was seen only a few times. This rearrangement joins TRBV11-2 to TRBJ2-5; D assignment may be TRBD1 or TRBD2 (5 bases each). CDR3 length equals 16 residues. The germline V gene encodes CDR1 SGHAT and CDR2 FQNNGV. Trimming stripped 1 base from V and 5 bases from J, with 17 bases between. In DNA, the CDR3 is TGTGCCAGCAGCTTAGCCCGGGGCATCGAGACGGAGACCCAGTACTTC. Its protein is CASSLARGIETETQYF.

The rearrangement links TRBV7-8 to TRBJ1-5; no reliable D call. The CDR3 loop spans 16 amino acids. V lost 2 bases, J lost 1 base, and 12 bases lay in between. Per germline, CDR1 SGHVS and CDR2 FQNEAQ. CDR3 residues: CASSLYGKGSNQPQHF. For the CDR3, the DNA is TGTGCCAGCAGCTTATATGGGAAGGGAAGCAATCAGCCCCAGCATTTT.

This clonotype was seen more than once but under ten times. The rearrangement links TRBV9 to TRBJ1-1; D is unclear. The V end was cut by 6 bases, the J end by 8 bases, with 8 bases between. The CDR3 has 10 residues. Germline V gene data show CDR1 as SGDLS and CDR2 as YYNGEE. The CDR3 bases are TGTGCCAGCACCCCGCTCGAAGCTTTCTTT. Amino acids: CASTPLEAFF.

This chain's CDR3 is CSATPELAGQETQYF. CDR3 coding DNA: TGCAGTGCCACTCCGGAACTAGCGGGACAAGAGACCCAGTACTTC. The chain links TRBV20-1 to TRBJ2-5; 10 positions match TRBD2. V was clipped by 6 bases and J by 2 bases; unmatched bases: 9. The germline V gene encodes CDR1 DFQATT and CDR2 SNEGSKA (reference sequence). CDR3 length: 15 amino acids.

The V and J genes are TRBV6-6 and TRBJ2-1; D is ambiguous. CDR1 is MNHNY, CDR2 SVGAGI, per germline (reference sequence). This CDR3 has 16 amino acids. Trimming removed 2 bases from V and 1 base from J, with 12 bases in between. CDR3 protein: CASSYRIRSSYNEQFF. The CDR3, as DNA: TGTGCCAGCAGTTACCGGATACGGAGTTCCTACAATGAGCAGTTCTTC.

The CDR3 coding sequence is TGCAGTGCCCCCTCCGGGACAGTCTTTATTGACTATGGCTACACCTTC. This codes for CSAPSGTVFIDYGYTF. This chain links TRBV20-1 with TRBJ1-2; 7 nucleotides line up with TRBD1. The V and J ends lost 6 bases and 3 bases, in that order; junction bases with no gene match: 16. Per the germline V gene, CDR1 is DFQATT and CDR2 is SNEGSKA (reference sequence). The CDR3 totals 16 residues.

Remarks on this clonotype: This may stem from a read error, because a much larger clone lies one nucleotide away. This chain connects TRBV27 to TRBJ1-4, with a tentative D call TRBD1 (6 bases). The germline gives CDR1 MNHEY, CDR2 SMNVEV (reference sequence). The CDR3 has 14 residues. CDR3 bases: TGTGCCGGCAGTTTGGGGGCAGGAGGCGAAAAACTGTTTTTT. It codes for CAGSLGAGGEKLFF. The full variable domain, with the rest looked up from reference TRBV27 and TRBJ1-4, is EAQVTQNPRYLITVTGKKLTVTCSQNMNHEYMSWYRQDPGLGLRQIYYSMNVEVTDKGDVPEGYKVSRKEKRNFPLILESPSPNQTSLYFCAGSLGAGGEKLFFGSGTQLSVL.

The J gene is TRBJ2-2, the V gene TRBV5-1; the D gene is possibly TRBD1 (5 bases). The CDR3 is 16 amino acids. Germline V gene data show CDR1 as SGHRS and CDR2 as YFSETQ. V lost 0 bases and J 0 bases, leaving 9 bases between the germline ends. The CDR3 reads CASSLEGRANTGELFF. The CDR3 DNA follows: TGCGCCAGCAGCTTGGAAGGCAGGGCGAACACCGGGGAGCTGTTTTTT.

This clonotype was seen a few times. The CDR3 is CASSHGLAVRQFF. CDR3 DNA: TGTGCCAGCAGCCACGGACTAGCCGTGAGGCAGTTCTTC. The V call is TRBV11-2, the J call TRBJ2-1, with 8 positions matching TRBD2. Germline trimming cut 5 bases from V and 12 bases from J; bases unmatched to any gene: 9. The CDR3 totals 13 residues. Germline-derived CDR1 and CDR2 are SGHAT and FQNNGV.